This T cell receptor (beta chain) is from a study of early T cells in non-severe SARS-CoV-2 infection. The CDR3 loop spans 14 amino acids. V was trimmed by 0 bases and J by 7 bases, leaving 10 bases between them. CDR1 is LGHNT and CDR2 is FRNRAP in the germline V gene. Individual cDNA molecules received unique molecular identifiers during library preparation. Each CDR3 protein is one row after TCRdb ran MiXCR on the 5' RACE reads. The table records 50,000 to 75,000 distinct CDR3 sequences, approximately 8.8% of them present only once. This TCR came from an adult who was a healthcare worker with PCR-confirmed SARS-CoV-2 infection or an uninfected control (not recorded which). The V and J genes are TRBV12-5 and TRBJ2-1, with D uncertain. The starting material was whole blood, obtained at baseline. The CDR3 region is CASGLVPGGNEQFF. The CDR3 DNA is TGTGCTAGTGGTTTGGTTCCTGGCGGAAATGAGCAGTTCTTC.